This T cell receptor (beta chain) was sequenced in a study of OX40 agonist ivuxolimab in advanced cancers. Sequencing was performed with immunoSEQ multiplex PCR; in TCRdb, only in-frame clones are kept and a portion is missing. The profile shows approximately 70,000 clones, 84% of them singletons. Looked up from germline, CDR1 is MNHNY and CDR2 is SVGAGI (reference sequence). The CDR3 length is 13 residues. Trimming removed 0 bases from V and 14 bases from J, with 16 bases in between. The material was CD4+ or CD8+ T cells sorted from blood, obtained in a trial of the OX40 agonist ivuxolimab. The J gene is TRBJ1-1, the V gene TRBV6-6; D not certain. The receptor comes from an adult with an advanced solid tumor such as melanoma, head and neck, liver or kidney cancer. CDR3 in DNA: TGTGCCAGCAGTTACTCGACTCACCTCGGAGTATTCTTT. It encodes CASSYSTHLGVFF.